These T cell receptor beta chains were read from a single sample in a study of shared clonotypes between healthy human individuals. Assay: immunoSEQ multiplex PCR; the TCRdb copy retains only in-frame clones and omits some. The sample includes more than 1 million clones, around 82% seen only once; the top ten take 0.5% to 0.6%. Source material: memory CD4+ T cells from PBMCs. Receptor source: a man between 18 and 35 years old in good health. Some clones in this sample may be carry-over from other donors' samples. Each CDR3 is given with its conserved first and last residue. D genes are given only for firm matches.

V,J,D,CDR3
TRBV7-9,TRBJ2-5,TRBD2,CASTPVSGAETQYF
TRBV6-1,TRBJ2-1,NA,CASRDWANEQFF
TRBV7-9,TRBJ2-7,TRBD1,CASSSNRGEQYF
TRBV6-1,TRBJ2-3,NA,CASSEAWELVPDTQYF
TRBV7-2,TRBJ2-4,TRBD2,CASSLGGYIQYF
TRBV5-1,TRBJ2-7,NA,CASRPDGTSSYEQYF
TRBV19,TRBJ1-2,NA,CACWRRGGGAVYGYTF
TRBV5-1,TRBJ2-7,TRBD2,CASSLGSGSAEQYF
TRBV5-1,TRBJ2-5,NA,CASSTQGGFQETQYF
TRBV7-3,TRBJ1-4,NA,CASSLSRATNEKLFF
TRBV11-3,TRBJ2-5,NA,CASSLDFNSQETQYF
TRBV7-2,TRBJ1-2,TRBD1,CASSFPDRGSFGYTF
TRBV5-1,TRBJ2-7,NA,CASSRQETYEQYF
TRBV2,TRBJ2-7,TRBD2,CASRISGSSYEQYF
TRBV9,TRBJ2-3,NA,CASSVDHDTQYF
TRBV25-1,TRBJ2-4,NA,CASSDGIGSEYF
TRBV18,TRBJ1-5,NA,CASSPPMTRGSQPQHF
TRBV25-1,TRBJ2-7,TRBD2,CASSEGKGRGQYF
TRBV5-1,TRBJ2-7,NA,CASSLAVESYEQYF
TRBV29-1,TRBJ2-1,TRBD1,CSVFRQGGEQFF
TRBV19,TRBJ1-1,NA,CASKPGTMNTEAFF
TRBV28,TRBJ1-2,TRBD1,CASRQPGQIYGYTF
TRBV5-1,TRBJ1-3,NA,CASSLARGSGNTIYF